The entry below gives a single T cell receptor beta chain sequence along with its context. The source of the sample is a study of technical replicates of blood from several donors. Assay used: immunoSEQ multiplex PCR; TCRdb lists only in-frame clones, some missing. The repertoire holds some 94,000 clones, with approximately 94% as singletons. The V and J ends lost 0 bases and 7 bases respectively, with 7 bases between them. CDR3 length: 13 amino acids. Germline assignment: CDR1 SGHAT and CDR2 FQNNGV. Sequences were obtained from T cells isolated from PBMCs. V is TRBV11-2 and J is TRBJ1-5; D call uncertain. The receptor was isolated from a human donor in good health. CDR3 in DNA: TGTGCCAGCAGCTTAGACGGGATACAGCCCCAGCATTTT. It encodes CASSLDGIQPQHF.